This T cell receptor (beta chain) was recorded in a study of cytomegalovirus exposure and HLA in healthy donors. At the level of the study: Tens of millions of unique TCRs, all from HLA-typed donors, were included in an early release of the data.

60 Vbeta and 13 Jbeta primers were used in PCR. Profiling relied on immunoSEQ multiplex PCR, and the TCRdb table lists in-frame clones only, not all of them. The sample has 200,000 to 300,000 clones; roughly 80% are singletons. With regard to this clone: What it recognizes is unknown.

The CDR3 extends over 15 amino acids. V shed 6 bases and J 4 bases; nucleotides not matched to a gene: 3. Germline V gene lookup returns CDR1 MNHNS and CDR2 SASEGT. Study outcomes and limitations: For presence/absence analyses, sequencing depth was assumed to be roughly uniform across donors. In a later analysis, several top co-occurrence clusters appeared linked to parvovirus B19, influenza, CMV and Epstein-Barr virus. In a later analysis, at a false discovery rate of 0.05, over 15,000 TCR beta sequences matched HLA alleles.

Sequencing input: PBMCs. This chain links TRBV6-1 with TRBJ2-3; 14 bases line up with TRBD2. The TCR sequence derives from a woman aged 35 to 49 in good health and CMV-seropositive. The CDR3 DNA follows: TGTGCCAGCAGCAGACTAGCGGGGGGGGCAGATACGCAGTATTTT. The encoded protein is CASSRLAGGADTQYF.